This T cell receptor (beta chain) was profiled in a study of shared clonotypes between healthy human individuals. Study results and caveats: Non-shared clonotypes had lower generation probabilities than those shared by all four donors.

With respect to this clone: Its antigen remains unknown.

Profiled with immunoSEQ multiplex PCR; TCRdb holds only in-frame clones, not every one. The sample carries over a million clones, around 75% recorded once. The receptor was isolated from a man aged 18 to 30 in good health. The sample comprised memory CD4+ T cells sorted from blood. The subset was: CD45RA-negative fraction.

CDR3 sequence: CASSDRSAETQYF. Here the CDR3 DNA reads TGTGCCAGTAGCGACAGGTCCGCGGAGACCCAGTACTTC. V usage is TRBV19 and J usage is TRBJ2-5; TRBD1 might be the D (6 bases). The CDR3 has 13 amino acids. V lost 6 bases to trimming and J lost 5 bases, with 13 bases between them. Germline-derived CDR1 and CDR2 are LNHDA and SQIVND (reference sequence). Full variable domain (remainder filled in from reference TRBV19 and TRBJ2-5): DGGITQSPKYLFRKEGQNVTLSCEQNLNHDAMYWYRQDPGQGLRLIYYSQIVNDFQKGDIAEGYSVSREKKESFPLTVTSAQKNPTAFYLCASSDRSAETQYFGPGTRLLVL.